This is a list of T cell receptor beta chains from one sample in a study of T cell responses to AZD1222 COVID-19 vaccine. Data came from immunoSEQ multiplex PCR; TCRdb stores just in-frame clones and leaves some out. The sample has approximately 110,000 clones, about 90% seen once. Sample: peripheral blood, taken on day 0 of AZD1222 vaccination. These receptors were collected from an adult in good health. The CDR3 runs from the conserved cysteine through the conserved F or W. The D gene is left open where the match is weak. Clone size is shown for a subset of rows, as once, few, many or a class of expanded clone.

J gene	CDR3 length	clone size	V gene	D gene	CDR3 DNA	CDR3 protein
TRBJ2-2	16	NA	TRBV10-3	NA	TGTGCCGCCGAGAGTACTAGTGCCCTGAACACCGGGGAGCTGTTTTTT	CAAESTSALNTGELFF
TRBJ1-2	14	NA	TRBV19	TRBD1	TGTGCCAGTATCGACAGGGGAAATAACTATGGCTACACCTTC	CASIDRGNNYGYTF
TRBJ2-7	17	once	TRBV30	TRBD2	TGTGCCTGGAGTGCCCCCGCGGCTAGCGGGCCCTCCTACGAGCAGTACTTC	CAWSAPAASGPSYEQYF
TRBJ2-4	19	NA	TRBV27	TRBD2	TGTGCCAGCAGTTTAACAGGACTAGCGGGAGGCGTAGCCAAAAACATTCAGTACTTC	CASSLTGLAGGVAKNIQYF
TRBJ2-7	14	NA	TRBV27	NA	TGTGCCAGCAGTTTATTGGGTACGGCTTGGGAGCAGTACTTC	CASSLLGTAWEQYF
TRBJ2-5	15	once	TRBV13	TRBD2	TGTGCCAGCAGCTTTTGGGGCGGGAGGATGGAGACCCAGTACTTC	CASSFWGGRMETQYF
TRBJ1-2	12	NA	TRBV14	NA	TGTGCCAGCGGGGGGTATAACTATGGCTACACCTTC	CASGGYNYGYTF
TRBJ2-3	13	NA	TRBV4-2	NA	TGTGCCAGCAGCCAAGAACGGGGGGCAATTGAGTATTTT	CASSQERGAIEYF
TRBJ1-1	14	NA	TRBV3-1/TRBV3-2	NA	TGTGCCAGCAGCCCGACAGTCTCAAACACTGAAGCTTTCTTT	CASSPTVSNTEAFF
TRBJ2-7	16	NA	TRBV7-9	NA	TGTGCCAGCAGCCCCCGTGGTAGTCCCTCACTTGACGAGCAGTACTTC	CASSPRGSPSLDEQYF
TRBJ2-1	14	NA	TRBV7-9	TRBD2	TGTGCCAGCAAAATAGCGGGAGTGGTGGGTGAGCAGTTCTTC	CASKIAGVVGEQFF
TRBJ1-3	16	NA	TRBV7-2	NA	TGTGCCAGCAGCTTCAGATCTGTGAGCTCTGGAAACACCATATATTTT	CASSFRSVSSGNTIYF
TRBJ1-2	14	NA	TRBV7-3	NA	TGTGCCAGCAGCTTAGGGCCGGGCAACTATGGCTACACCTTC	CASSLGPGNYGYTF
TRBJ2-7	15	NA	TRBV4-2	TRBD1	TGTGCCAGCAGCCAAGAGACCAGGGGGCAAATGGAGCAGTACTTC	CASSQETRGQMEQYF
TRBJ2-3	16	few	TRBV7-2	TRBD2	TGTGCCAGCAGCTCTGGATGGACTAGGAGCACAGATACGCAGTATTTT	CASSSGWTRSTDTQYF
TRBJ1-4	16	few	TRBV28	NA	TGTGCCAGCAGTTTACTCATGGCAGGGGCCCATGAAAAACTGTTTTTT	CASSLLMAGAHEKLFF
TRBJ2-6	14	NA	TRBV10-2	NA	TGCGCCAGCAGGAGGGAATCTGGGGCCAACGTCCTGACTTTC	CASRRESGANVLTF
TRBJ2-1	14	NA	TRBV2	NA	TGTGCCAGCACCGGCGGCCTACCCTACAATGAGCAGTTCTTC	CASTGGLPYNEQFF
TRBJ2-3	12	NA	TRBV3-1/TRBV3-2	NA	TGTGCCAGCAGCCAGACTTCAGATACGCAGTATTTT	CASSQTSDTQYF
TRBJ2-7	15	NA	TRBV19	TRBD2	TGTGCCAGTAGTATGGGGGGACTAGACGTGTACGAGCAGTACTTC	CASSMGGLDVYEQYF
TRBJ1-3	17	few	TRBV11-2	NA	TGTGCCAGCAGCTGGGGGGTATTTGGGGGCACTGGAAACACCATATATTTT	CASSWGVFGGTGNTIYF
TRBJ2-1	15	NA	TRBV29-1	TRBD2	TGCAGCGTTTCCCTAGCGGGAGGATATTACAATGAGCAGTTCTTC	CSVSLAGGYYNEQFF
TRBJ1-1	11	once	TRBV28	NA	TGTGCCAGCAGTTGGTCGAAGTCGGCTTTCTTT	CASSWSKSAFF
TRBJ2-3	15	NA	TRBV6-5	TRBD1	TGTGCCAGCAGTAACCGGGACAGGGTCACAGATACGCAGTATTTT	CASSNRDRVTDTQYF
TRBJ2-5	12	NA	TRBV10-2	NA	TGCGCCAGCAGCAGCCCCCAAGAGACCCAGTACTTC	CASSSPQETQYF
TRBJ1-2	11	NA	TRBV5-1	NA	TGCGCCAGCAGCTCGGATGGGCCGCGGACATTC	CASSSDGPRTF
TRBJ2-7	15	NA	TRBV9	NA	TGTGCCAGCAGCGCGGGGGCGGCAGGGACCTACGAGCAGTACTTC	CASSAGAAGTYEQYF
TRBJ1-2	10	few	TRBV12-3/TRBV12-4	NA	TGTGCCAGCAGTTTTGTTGGCTACACCTTC	CASSFVGYTF
TRBJ1-2	13	NA	TRBV7-2	NA	TGTGCCAGCAGCTCAACGAATAGCGGAGGCTACACCTTC	CASSSTNSGGYTF
TRBJ2-2	15	NA	TRBV19	NA	TGTGCCAGTAGTACCACAGGGCCCGTAACCGGGGAGCTGTTTTTT	CASSTTGPVTGELFF
TRBJ1-3	16	NA	TRBV13	NA	TGTGCCAGCAGCTCCCTATATTCCCCAGGACGAAACACCATATATTTT	CASSSLYSPGRNTIYF
TRBJ2-1	15	NA	TRBV18	TRBD2	TGTGCCAGCTCACCCACACTAGCGCTTTACAATGAGCAGTTCTTC	CASSPTLALYNEQFF
TRBJ1-5	15	NA	TRBV15	TRBD1	TGTGCCACCAGCAGAGTACAGGGGGAGTATCAGCCCCAGCATTTT	CATSRVQGEYQPQHF
TRBJ2-3	15	NA	TRBV5-1	NA	TGCGCCAGCAGCTTGGCCGGTCAGGCTCCAGATACGCAGTATTTT	CASSLAGQAPDTQYF
TRBJ2-5	12	NA	TRBV19	TRBD2	TGTGCCAGTAGTATCGCGGGGGGGGCCCAGTACTTC	CASSIAGGAQYF
TRBJ2-2	15	few	TRBV10-3	NA	TGTGCCATCAATTTAGGGGGGCCGAACACCGGGGAGCTGTTTTTT	CAINLGGPNTGELFF
TRBJ2-1	14	NA	TRBV6-5	TRBD2	TGTGCCGGGGCGTACCTCGGGGGGAGCGGTGAGCAGTTCTTC	CAGAYLGGSGEQFF
TRBJ2-5	16	NA	TRBV6-5	TRBD1	TGTGCCAGCAGTTACCTTCGACAGGGAATTCCCGTGCCCCAGTACTTC	CASSYLRQGIPVPQYF
TRBJ1-2	14	NA	TRBV7-8	TRBD1	TGTGCCAGCAGCTTAACCGACAGGGTGTATGGCTACACCTTC	CASSLTDRVYGYTF
TRBJ2-7	16	few	TRBV7-6	NA	TGTGCCAGCAGCTTAGCGATCGGTCAGGGGACCTACGAGCAGTACTTC	CASSLAIGQGTYEQYF
TRBJ2-1	16	few	TRBV28	TRBD2	TGTGCCAGCAGTCCATCTAGCGGGAGCAGCGGCAATGAGCAGTTCTTC	CASSPSSGSSGNEQFF
TRBJ1-4	15	NA	TRBV13	NA	TGTGCCAGCAGCTTAGGACAGGGTTCAGGGGAAAAACTGTTTTTT	CASSLGQGSGEKLFF
TRBJ1-4	16	NA	TRBV7-6	NA	TGTGCCAGCAGCTTCGGACCGGGACAAGGGGGTGAAAAACTGTTTTTT	CASSFGPGQGGEKLFF
TRBJ1-4	16	NA	TRBV4-2	NA	TGTGCCAGCAGCCAAGCGATAACGGCAAACAATGAAAAACTGTTTTTT	CASSQAITANNEKLFF
TRBJ1-2	14	NA	TRBV6-4	TRBD1	TGTGCCAGCAGTGACCTTACAGGGGGCGGTGGCTACACCTTC	CASSDLTGGGGYTF
TRBJ2-5	16	NA	TRBV5-6	TRBD2	TGTGCCAGCAGCTATCTAAGCGGGAGCCTGGGGGAGACCCAGTACTTC	CASSYLSGSLGETQYF
TRBJ1-6	13	NA	TRBV30	NA	TGTGCCTGGGGCAGGGACTCAAATTCACCCCTCCACTTT	CAWGRDSNSPLHF